The rows below give T cell receptor beta chains drawn from one sample of a study of T cells in Graves' hyperthyroidism and ophthalmopathy. TCRdb re-called the multiplex PCR reads through MiXCR, storing one row per CDR3 protein. Of some 320,000 distinct CDR3 sequences in the sample, roughly 15% were seen once. The material sequenced was blood. The receptors shown here come from a woman aged 35 to 49 with Graves' ophthalmopathy. The CDR3 runs from the conserved cysteine through the conserved F or W. The D gene is left open where the match is weak. Clone size is shown for a subset of rows, as once, few, many or a class of expanded clone.

d_gene	abundance	v_gene	j_gene	CDR3aa	CDR3nt
NA	NA	TRBV12-3/TRBV12-4	TRBJ2-1	CAGSAGQSSYNEQFF	TGTGCCGGCAGTGCCGGACAGAGCTCCTACAATGAGCAGTTCTTC
NA	many	TRBV12-3/TRBV12-4	TRBJ2-5	CASSPTGAGKTQYF	TGTGCCAGCAGTCCCACGGGGGCAGGGAAGACCCAGTACTTC
NA	many	TRBV28	TRBJ2-7	CASSLFGLDYYEQYF	TGTGCCAGCAGTTTGTTTGGTCTGGATTACTACGAGCAGTACTTC
TRBD2	few	TRBV7-8	TRBJ2-1	CASSWSSGRGYNEQFF	TGTGCCAGCAGCTGGTCTAGCGGGAGGGGGTACAATGAGCAGTTCTTC
NA	many	TRBV13	TRBJ1-2	CASSSRRQELTF	TGTGCCAGCAGCTCCAGAAGACAAGAATTAACCTTC
NA	NA	TRBV6-1	TRBJ1-1	CASGGDEWNTEAFF	TGTGCCAGCGGTGGGGACGAATGGAACACTGAAGCTTTCTTT
NA	many	TRBV12-3/TRBV12-4	TRBJ2-4	CASSLGGPRMAKNIQYF	TGTGCCAGCAGCCTCGGTGGCCCGAGGATGGCCAAAAACATTCAGTACTTC
NA	few	TRBV4-1	TRBJ2-1	CASSQTPGQGSYNEQFF	TGCGCCAGCAGCCAGACCCCAGGGCAAGGATCCTACAATGAGCAGTTCTTC
TRBD1	many	TRBV18	TRBJ2-7	CASSPGLDRHEQYF	TGTGCCAGCTCACCTGGGTTGGACAGGCACGAGCAGTACTTC
TRBD1	NA	TRBV20-1	TRBJ1-2	CSAALEQGFGYTF	TGCAGTGCAGCCTTGGAACAGGGGTTTGGCTACACCTTC
TRBD1	few	TRBV6-1	TRBJ2-6	CASQNRGWANVLTF	TGTGCCAGCCAAAACAGGGGGTGGGCCAACGTCCTGACTTTC
TRBD2	NA	TRBV6-1	TRBJ2-5	CASRRGLAGLLGTQYF	TGTGCCAGCAGACGAGGACTAGCGGGCCTCCTAGGGACCCAGTACTTC
TRBD2	many	TRBV20-1	TRBJ2-7	CSALKGASGRTGEQYF	TGCAGTGCTCTCAAGGGGGCTAGCGGGAGGACTGGAGAGCAGTACTTC
TRBD1	many	TRBV14	TRBJ2-3	CASSQDWWDSSTDTQYF	TGTGCCAGCAGCCAAGATTGGTGGGACAGCAGCACAGATACGCAGTATTTT
NA	NA	TRBV20-1	TRBJ2-7	CSARLSGASYEQYF	TGCAGTGCTAGGTTGTCCGGGGCCTCCTACGAGCAGTACTTC
TRBD1	NA	TRBV20-1	TRBJ1-4	CSARIGGGSEKLFF	TGCAGTGCTAGGATAGGGGGCGGGAGTGAAAAACTGTTTTTT
TRBD1	NA	TRBV20-1	TRBJ1-1	CSARVPDRGPTGAFF	TGCAGTGCTAGAGTGCCGGACAGGGGGCCCACTGGAGCTTTCTTT
NA	few	TRBV5-6	TRBJ2-7	CASSRLTTYEQYF	TGTGCCAGCAGCCGCCTTACAACCTACGAGCAGTACTTC